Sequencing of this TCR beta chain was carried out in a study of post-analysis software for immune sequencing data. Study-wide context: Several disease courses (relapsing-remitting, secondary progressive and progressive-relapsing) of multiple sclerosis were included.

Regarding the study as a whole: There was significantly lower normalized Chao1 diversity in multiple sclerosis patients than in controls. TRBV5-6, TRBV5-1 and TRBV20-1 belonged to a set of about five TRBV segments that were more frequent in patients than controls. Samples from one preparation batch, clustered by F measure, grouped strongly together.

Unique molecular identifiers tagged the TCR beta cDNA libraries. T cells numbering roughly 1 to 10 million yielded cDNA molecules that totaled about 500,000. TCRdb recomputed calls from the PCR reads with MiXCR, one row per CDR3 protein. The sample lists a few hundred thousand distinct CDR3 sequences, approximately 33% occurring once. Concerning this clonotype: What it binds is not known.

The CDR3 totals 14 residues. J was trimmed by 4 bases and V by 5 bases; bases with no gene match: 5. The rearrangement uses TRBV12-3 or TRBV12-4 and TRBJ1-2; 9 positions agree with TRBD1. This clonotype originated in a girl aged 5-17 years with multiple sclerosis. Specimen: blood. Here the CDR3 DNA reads TGTGCCAGCAGTAGTCCGGGACAGGGCTATGGCTACACCTTC. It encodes CASSSPGQGYGYTF.